Below are 30 T cell receptor beta chains sequenced from a single sample in a study of blood T cell repertoires in COVID-19. Here immunoSEQ multiplex PCR was the method, and the copy in TCRdb shows in-frame clones only, minus some. This sample has under 120,000 clones, with 69% found just once. Sequencing was performed on peripheral blood. All receptors come from an older man with acute or convalescent COVID-19.

This clone was seen more than once but under ten times. The genes are TRBV29-1 and TRBJ2-7, with D possibly matching TRBD2 (6 bases). The germline V gene has CDR1 SQVTM and CDR2 ANQGSEA. V was cut by 6 bases and J by 0 bases, with 12 bases left in between. The CDR3 length is 13 residues. CDR3 protein: CSVVSGISYEQYF. Here the CDR3 DNA reads TGCAGCGTGGTTAGCGGAATCTCCTACGAGCAGTACTTC.

J is TRBJ2-1 and V is TRBV28; TRBD1 matches at 8 bases. The CDR3 length is 14 residues. Losses at the gene ends were 8 bases for V and 7 bases for J; bases not matched to a gene: 10. Germline CDR1 MDHEN, CDR2 SYDVKM. The CDR3 nucleotides are TGTGCCAGCGGTAGGGCAGGGGGCCGTAATGAGCAGTTCTTC. Translating it yields CASGRAGGRNEQFF.

There are a few counts of this clone. The CDR3 spells CASSDGDSSYEQYF. The DNA for the CDR3 is TGTGCCAGCAGTGACGGTGACAGCTCCTACGAGCAGTACTTC. J is TRBJ2-7 and V is TRBV2, with D possibly matching TRBD1 (5 bases). Between the trimmed V and J ends, which lost 3 bases and 0 bases, there was a span of 9 bases. From germline, CDR1 is SNHLY and CDR2 FYNNEI. CDR3 length equals 14 residues.

The chain has TRBV7-9 and TRBJ1-2, with TRBD1 as a possible D gene (6 bases). CDR1 is SEHNR, CDR2 FQNEAQ, per germline (reference sequence). Trimming took 5 bases from V and 7 from J, leaving 20 bases between them. The CDR3 sequence is 15 residues long. The CDR3 DNA sequence: TGTGCCAGCAGCCCCTCGGCCAGGGGTTATGGTGGCTACACCTTC. Its translation is CASSPSARGYGGYTF.

The chain carries TRBV19 and TRBJ1-2, with 10 bases lining up with TRBD1. J gave up 6 bases and V 10 bases, and 8 bases lay outside the gene matches. CDR1 and CDR2 (germline): LNHDA, SQIVND (reference sequence). The CDR3 is 13 amino acids. The CDR3 nucleotides read TGTGCCACCGGGACAGGGGCGCCTAATGGCTACACCTTC. Translation: CATGTGAPNGYTF.

This clone was seen only once. The chain uses TRBV24-1 and TRBJ2-5; 10 bases are shared with TRBD1. CDR3 length: 13 residues. The germline CDR1 and CDR2 sequences are KGHDR and SFDVKD. The V gene end was trimmed by 10 bases and the J gene end by 5 bases; junction bases not matched to a gene: 6. Here the CDR3 reads CATGTGARETQYF. CDR3 DNA: TGTGCCACTGGGACAGGGGCTCGGGAGACCCAGTACTTC.

The CDR3 reads CASSLTGRSNEKLFF. In nucleotides, the CDR3 is TGCGCCAGCAGCTTGACAGGGCGGTCTAATGAAAAACTGTTTTTT. J is TRBJ1-4 and V is TRBV5-1, with D possibly TRBD1 on 6 matching bases. The CDR3 covers 15 residues. The germline V gene encodes CDR1 SGHRS and CDR2 YFSETQ. V lost 1 base to trimming and J lost 3 bases, with 10 bases between them.

V gene TRBV28 combines with J gene TRBJ2-7; 7 bases match TRBD2. The CDR3 loop spans 14 amino acids. After removal of 5 bases from V and 0 bases from J, the junction contained 4 bases not matched to a gene. Germline assignment: CDR1 MDHEN and CDR2 SYDVKM. The CDR3 reads CASSNGLGSYEQYF. The CDR3 coding sequence is TGTGCCAGCAGTAACGGACTAGGCTCCTACGAGCAGTACTTC.

This clone appeared once. The chain carries TRBV5-1 and TRBJ2-3; 9 positions agree with TRBD2. Germline V CDR1 and CDR2: SGHRS, YFSETQ. V shed 0 bases, J shed 1 base, and the junction held 0 bases outside the gene matches. This CDR3 is built from 15 residues. The CDR3 here is CASSLGTSGTDTQYF. CDR3 bases: TGCGCCAGCAGCTTGGGGACTAGCGGCACAGATACGCAGTATTTT.

This clone was observed a handful of times. V usage is TRBV28 and J usage is TRBJ1-3, with unresolved D. CDR3 size: 16 residues. Trimming removed 6 bases from V and 0 bases from J, with 15 bases in between. The germline V gene has CDR1 MDHEN and CDR2 SYDVKM. CDR3 region: CASRAMGLRSGNTIYF. The CDR3 region has the DNA TGTGCCAGCAGGGCCATGGGCCTCCGCTCTGGAAACACCATATATTTT.

V gene TRBV12-3 or TRBV12-4 combines with J gene TRBJ2-7; D possibly corresponds to TRBD2 (5 bases). The CDR3 runs to 12 residues. Trimming pared 5 bases from V and 6 bases from J, leaving 11 bases between. CDR3 protein: CASSPDSSEQYF. In nucleotides, the CDR3 is TGTGCCAGCAGTCCGGACTCGAGCGAGCAGTACTTC.

The CDR3 nucleotides read TGTGCCAGCAGTTCCCAACCGGGACAAGACTATGGCTACACCTTC. Its translation is CASSSQPGQDYGYTF. The chain recombines TRBV6-1 with TRBJ1-2; a weak D match, TRBD1 (6 bases). This CDR3 contains 15 residues. Trimming shortened V by 5 bases and J by 3 bases, and 16 bases separated the two germline ends. Germline V gene lookup returns CDR1 MNHNS and CDR2 SASEGT.

The J gene is TRBJ2-3, the V gene TRBV28, with 7 bases lining up with TRBD2. The CDR3 consists of 16 residues. In germline, CDR1 is MDHEN, CDR2 SYDVKM. Losses at the gene ends were 1 base for V and 3 bases for J; bases not matched to a gene: 7. The CDR3 here is CASSLFRGRETDTQYF. DNA of the CDR3: TGTGCCAGCAGTTTATTTCGGGGGAGGGAGACAGATACGCAGTATTTT.

The rearrangement uses TRBV28 and TRBJ1-1; no clear D gene. The CDR3 runs to 13 residues. V gave up 6 bases and J gave up 12 bases, with 20 bases separating them. Germline values: CDR1 MDHEN, CDR2 SYDVKM. CDR3 residues: CASSLGRASQSFF. The CDR3 coding sequence is TGTGCCAGCAGCCTAGGGCGGGCCAGTCAATCTTTCTTT.

The V and J genes are TRBV11-2 and TRBJ1-3; D ambiguous. V was clipped by 11 bases and J by 0 bases, with 14 bases between them. The CDR3 runs to 14 residues. CDR1 and CDR2 from the germline V gene are SGHAT and FQNNGV. CDR3 nucleotide sequence: TGTGCCTTCGGCGGCCCCGACTCTGGAAACACCATATATTTT. This translates into CAFGGPDSGNTIYF.

The chain combines TRBV28 with TRBJ1-2; D possibly corresponds to TRBD1 (6 bases). Trimming removed 5 bases at V and 4 bases at J, with 11 bases between. This CDR3 is 13 amino acids long. Germline assignment: CDR1 MDHEN and CDR2 SYDVKM. The CDR3 spells CASSTQGPYGYTF. DNA for the CDR3: TGTGCCAGCAGTACACAGGGACCCTATGGCTACACCTTC.

The V call is TRBV2, the J call TRBJ1-5, with D unresolved. The CDR3 loop spans 14 amino acids. Looked up from germline, CDR1 is SNHLY and CDR2 is FYNNEI. V shed 8 bases and J shed 7 bases, with 18 bases lying between them. For the CDR3, the DNA is TGTGCCAGCCGGGTAGGAGGGATGGGACAGCCCCAGCATTTT. Its protein is CASRVGGMGQPQHF. The whole variable domain, remainder taken from reference TRBV2 and TRBJ1-5, is EPEVTQTPSHQVTQMGQEVILRCVPISNHLYFYWYRQILGQKVEFLVSFYNNEISEKSEIFDDQFSVERPDGSNFTLKIRSTKLEDSAMYFCASRVGGMGQPQHFGDGTRLSIL.

This clone was detected ten times or more. The chain joins TRBV7-2 to TRBJ1-1, with D possibly matching TRBD1 (6 bases). The V end lost 1 base, the J end lost 0 bases, and 9 bases lay between the germline ends. Germline lookup yields CDR1 SGHTA and CDR2 FQGNSA. The CDR3 spans 15 residues. The DNA for the CDR3 is TGTGCCAGCAGCTTAGAAGGGGGGGTGAACACTGAAGCTTTCTTT. It encodes CASSLEGGVNTEAFF.

The V gene is TRBV2, the J gene TRBJ1-1; no reliable D call. CDR1 is SNHLY, CDR2 FYNNEI, per germline. There are 13 residues in the CDR3. V shed 9 bases and J shed 1 base, with 12 bases lying between them. The CDR3 loop reads CASSSGKNTEAFF. The DNA for the CDR3 is TGTGCCAGTAGCAGCGGGAAGAACACTGAAGCTTTCTTT.

The V call is TRBV7-2, the J call TRBJ2-1, with D maybe TRBD2 (7 bases). Germline CDR1 is SGHTA and CDR2 is FQGNSA. This CDR3 is built from 13 residues. The V end lost 3 bases, the J end lost 10 bases, and 13 bases lay between the germline ends. CDR3 protein: CASSFGGPREQFF. The DNA of the CDR3 is TGTGCCAGCAGCTTCGGGGGGCCTAGGGAGCAGTTCTTC.

The V and J genes are TRBV6-1 and TRBJ1-5; possibly TRBD1 for D (5 bases). Trimming cost V 1 base and J 7 bases, with 11 bases left between them. CDR1 and CDR2 from the germline V gene are MNHNS and SASEGT. This CDR3 contains 14 residues. CDR3 nucleotides: TGTGCCAGCAGTGAAGAGGGGCGGCGACAGCCCCAGCATTTT. This sequence encodes CASSEEGRRQPQHF.

In nucleotides, the CDR3 is TGTGCCAGCATACCCGGGAGTGTAAATGGGGATACGCAGTATTTT. Amino acid sequence: CASIPGSVNGDTQYF. The chain has TRBV28 and TRBJ2-3; TRBD2 is a possible D gene (6 bases). From germline, CDR1 is MDHEN and CDR2 SYDVKM. V lost 7 bases, J lost 6 bases, and 20 bases lay in between. The CDR3 runs 15 residues.

This clone has more than one count but fewer than ten. The chain joins TRBV19 to TRBJ2-2, with 13 bases aligning to TRBD2. The germline CDR1 and CDR2 sequences are LNHDA and SQIVND (reference sequence). CDR3 length: 13 amino acids. Written as DNA, the CDR3 is TGTGCAACTAGCGGGAGGGCAGCCGGGGAGCTGTTTTTT. Protein sequence: CATSGRAAGELFF.

This clone appeared a single time. This chain uses TRBV19 with TRBJ2-3; 10 bases are a match to TRBD2. V lost 5 bases, J lost 2 bases, and 7 bases stayed unmatched. The V gene's germline CDR1 is LNHDA and CDR2 SQIVND (reference sequence). This CDR3 region has 16 residues. The CDR3 DNA reads as TGTGCCAGTAGTTCCTTTAGCGGGAGGATCACAGATACGCAGTATTTT. Translating gives CASSSFSGRITDTQYF.

This clone was counted between two and nine times. The V call is TRBV6-5, the J call TRBJ1-1; tentative D call: TRBD1 (5 bases). Per germline, CDR1 MNHEY and CDR2 SVGAGI. V lost 7 bases to trimming and J lost 7 bases, with 10 bases between them. The CDR3 is made up of 11 amino acids. CDR3 amino acids: CASIGHLEAFF. CDR3 DNA: TGTGCCAGCATTGGACACCTTGAAGCTTTCTTT.

The chain joins TRBV7-2 to TRBJ2-1; D gene uncertain. Germline lookup yields CDR1 SGHTA and CDR2 FQGNSA. V was clipped by 5 bases and J by 6 bases, with 17 bases between them. There are 15 residues in the CDR3. The CDR3 spells CASSPSRPGLNEQFF. CDR3 DNA: TGTGCCAGCAGCCCGAGCCGACCAGGCCTCAATGAGCAGTTCTTC.

The gene calls are TRBV5-1 and TRBJ2-3; perhaps TRBD1 as D (5 bases). V lost 3 bases, J lost 3 bases, and 11 bases lay in between. This CDR3 region has 14 residues. CDR1 and CDR2 (germline): SGHRS, YFSETQ. CDR3 sequence reads: CASSSDRVTDTQYF. CDR3 sequence (DNA): TGCGCCAGCAGCTCAGACAGAGTTACAGATACGCAGTATTTT.

For this clone: Other DNA sequences in this sample translate to the same CDR3. This rearrangement joins TRBV5-4 to TRBJ2-5; D remains ambiguous. Germline V gene data show CDR1 as SGHNT and CDR2 as YYREEE (reference sequence). Trimming took 0 bases from V and 5 from J, leaving 11 bases between them. CDR3 length equals 14 residues. Written as DNA, the CDR3 is TGTGCCAGCAGCTTGGAGGCAGGTGGGGAGACCCAGTACTTC. It translates to CASSLEAGGETQYF.

This clone was counted many times. V usage is TRBV7-3 and J usage is TRBJ2-7, with 10 bases matching TRBD2. Trimming took 2 bases from V and 1 from J; bases not matched to a gene: 2. CDR1 and CDR2 (germline): SGHTA, FQGTGA. There are 15 residues in the CDR3. The CDR3 here is CASSLQAGGSYEQYF. As DNA, the CDR3 is TGTGCCAGCAGCTTACAAGCGGGAGGGTCCTACGAGCAGTACTTC.

The chain has TRBV7-2 and TRBJ2-3, with D unresolved. The CDR3 extends over 12 amino acids. Germline CDR1 and CDR2: SGHTA and FQGNSA. The V gene lost 5 bases and the J gene lost 2 bases, with 5 bases spanning the gap. CDR3 loop: CASSIYTDTQYF. CDR3 in DNA: TGTGCCAGCAGCATCTACACAGATACGCAGTATTTT. The full variable domain, rest sourced from reference TRBV7-2 and TRBJ2-3, is GAGVSQSPSNKVTEKGKDVELRCDPISGHTALYWYRQSLGQGLEFLIYFQGNSAPDKSGLPSDRFSAERTGGSVSTLTIQRTQQEDSAVYLCASSIYTDTQYFGPGTRLTVL.